This entry is about one TCR beta chain. The clone's antigen remains unknown. Base quality data are lacking; no much larger clone is found one base away. CDR1 and CDR2, looked up from the germline V gene, are MNHEY and SVGAGI. The V end gives up 2 bases and the J end 4 bases, leaving 2 bases in the junction not matched to a gene. The cysteine opens and the phenylalanine closes a CDR3 of 14 amino acids. Solely the CDR3 DNA is kept, with 42 bases framed from the first base. This record comes from a study of cytomegalovirus exposure and HLA in healthy donors (dated by TCRdb to about 2017). About the full investigation: An earlier analysis of approximately 640 of the donors reported 250 to 350 Gb of sequence data and 100 million to 130 million unique TCR beta sequences from some 180 million T cells. An early release covering 550 to 650 HLA-typed donors comprised around 300 gigabases of sequencing data and roughly 86 million unique TCR sequences. To predict cytomegalovirus infection status, the study brought together high-throughput TCR immunosequencing, statistical association of individual TCRs with disease status, and machine learning. Besides the first cohort of roughly 640 subjects, a separate validation cohort made up of 120 different subjects was used. Four or five DR-DQ haplotypes were handled as single units for association and clustering, since linkage in the cohort was strong. A later genetic analysis took genome-wide SNP genotypes for about 55% of the roughly 670 donors and used that subset as a discovery cohort. Among about 410 genotyped donors of the cohort, an average of roughly 230,000 unique TCR beta nucleotide sequences was sequenced per donor, of which 15% to 20% were non-productive. An earlier analysis of 587 of the donors applied high-throughput TCR beta sequencing to assess whether each TCR beta V gene segment acted as functional or pseudogenic. Every discovery cohort repertoire had been produced on one sequencing platform. The study was designed to test whether signatures of past pathogen exposure could be identified by cataloging public T cell receptors. HLA typing included class I and class II loci at four-digit resolution. The number of donors typed differed by locus, with roughly 629-640 for A, B, C, DRB1 and DQB1, roughly 520 for DQA1, 606 for DPA1, and some 440 for DPB1. The genetic ancestry cluster associated with self-reported Caucasian donors included over 65% of the roughly 360 genotyped donors. The T cell repertoires of 666 subjects were profiled by immunosequencing and related to cytomegalovirus serostatus. Rather than using new phenotypic data, the later analysis identified candidate immune exposures from TCR beta sequences and from how often those sequences occurred across donors. A later analysis re-analyzed previously published TCR beta repertoires from 500 to 700 donors and added high-resolution HLA genotyping to study TCR occurrence patterns. Donor age, sex, ethnicity and CMV serostatus were collected together with the repertoire data. The full study reports these points: Because some donors lacked HLA typing at each locus, the association tests relied only on the typed subset. When HLA alleles, especially DR and DQ, strongly co-occurred, attributing TCR associations to individual alleles was difficult. The presence/absence analyses assumed that sequencing depth was roughly uniform across donors, and that assumption may not be true. An earlier analysis of some 590 of the donors showed that most TCR beta V segments appeared in productive rearrangements either about 87% or about 30% of the time, which broadly matched IMGT annotations. A cluster of highly shared sequence variants was judged likely to represent a technical artifact of the sequencing pipeline. A later genetic analysis associated a missense DCLRE1C variant with V-gene and J-gene trimming of TCR beta chains, and an independent cohort replicated the association. A later analysis found that HLA-associated TCR beta chains were more clonally expanded and had lower generation probabilities than equally common non-associated chains. In a later analysis, most CMV-associated TCR beta chains were found to appear HLA-restricted, with HLA associations seemingly driven largely by CMV exposure. A later analysis found that TCR association rates varied across HLA loci, with DRB1 alleles showing the most associated TCRs and HLA-C alleles the fewest. Cytomegalovirus status was reported to be diagnosed by the classifier with high specificity and sensitivity in both the original and validation cohorts. The authors suggested that the approach could potentially be extended to other disease states and immunological phenotypes. A further reported finding was that TCR beta sequences accurately predicted the HLA-A and HLA-B alleles for most subjects in the first cohort. In a later genetic analysis, fewer N-insertions in productive TCRs were reported among donors in an Asian-associated ancestry cluster than the roughly 710-donor mean. A total of fewer than 200 TCR beta chains were listed by the study as associated with cytomegalovirus. Linkage disequilibrium might explain the correlated functional status among segregating V segments, but an unknown experimental factor could not be excluded. Some IMGT-functional V segments, including TRBV6-2 and TRBV6-3, could not be distinguished by the 87-base-pair reads and were therefore excluded. A few of the identified cytomegalovirus-associated TCR beta chains were confirmed in vitro to be specific for cytomegalovirus antigens. Because counts were too low, about 15 rarely observed V segments, including chromosome 9 orphons, were left out of the earlier analysis of some 640 of the donors. Immune exposure information for the cohort was limited to CMV serostatus. Most TCR sequences were seen in very few donors, while some public TCRs were found in many individuals. Several of the top co-occurrence clusters appeared to be linked to parvovirus B19, influenza, CMV and Epstein-Barr virus, according to a later analysis. Specific HLA alleles were associated with 15,000 to 20,000 TCR beta sequences at a false discovery rate of 0.05 in a later analysis. In this cohort, only TCR beta chains were sequenced, and detectable features were limited by the absence of alpha or paired-chain data.

The cohort was made up of 500 to 800 healthy bone marrow donors. At the time of sampling, all cohort members were nominally healthy, though unrecorded immune exposures were likely present. The donor was CMV seropositive and was included in the group of 300 or so seropositive cohort members. Each donor provided a peripheral blood sample, and peripheral blood mononuclear cells were used for TCR beta sequencing. The Qiagen DNeasy Blood Extraction Kit was used to extract genomic DNA from the blood cell samples. Libraries came from the immunoSEQ multiplex PCR assay. For the multiplex PCR, a mixture combining 60 forward primers for TCR Vbeta segments and 13 reverse primers for TCR Jbeta segments was used. The CDR3 region of rearranged TCR beta genes was amplified from genomic DNA with a multiplex PCR assay. Amplified TCR beta libraries were sequenced as 87-base-pair reads on the Illumina HiSeq System. For the original study's pipeline: In a later analysis, around 80 million unique TCR beta chains were counted across the 500 to 850 repertoires, and roughly 11 million of these chains were shared by at least two donors. Raw reads were error-corrected and collapsed into unique sequences with a nearest-neighbor algorithm that merged closely related sequences to remove PCR and sequencing errors. Alignment of CDR3 sequences to IMGT reference sequences was used to assign V, D and J gene segments. Each retained sequence needed at least a six-nucleotide match to both a V gene segment and a J gene segment. Rearrangements were called productive when the CDR3 lacked stop codons and stayed in frame with V and J; all others were non-productive. CDR3 was defined according to IMGT convention as the region running from the second conserved V-encoded cysteine to the conserved J-encoded phenylalanine. In an earlier analysis of roughly 610 of the donors, sequences lacking an unambiguous match to a single V gene segment were excluded. An earlier analysis of several hundred of the donors called V segments functional above 56.7% productive rearrangements and segregating when the between-donor standard deviation exceeded 5%. A statistical classification framework was built for diagnosing cytomegalovirus status from the catalog of TCR beta chain sequences. A later analysis assigned V and J genes by comparing TCR nucleotide sequences with IMGT/GENE-DB human TR gene sequences. In a later analysis, CDR3 sequences and most-parsimonious VDJ recombination scenarios were assigned using the TCRdist pipeline. In a later analysis, every TCR beta chain was defined by the combination of its CDR3 amino acid sequence and its V-gene family, and reads without a unique V-gene family were dropped. A later analysis removed 592 highly shared, low-generation-probability nucleotide sequences to deal with suspected cross-contamination and a sequencing artifact. In a later analysis, a clonal expansion index was calculated for each public chain from normalized within-repertoire ranks of inferred template counts. A later analysis computed generation probabilities with a VDJ recombination model fitted to out-of-frame rearrangements, and checked the results against IGoR. In a later analysis, hypergeometric tests were used to score TCR-TCR, TCR-HLA and TCR-CMV co-occurrence, with a repertoire-size bias correction applied to TCR pairs. A later analysis estimated false discovery rates by permuting HLA or CMV assignments 20 times. In a later analysis, co-occurring TCRs were grouped using DBSCAN, with TCRdist sequence similarity added in when clustering inside HLA-allele-positive subsets. Repertoires with fewer than 30,000 or more than 120,000 public chains, plus five repertoires with anomalous nucleotide sharing, were excluded from co-occurrence clustering. TCRdb took this table from immuneACCESS and kept in-frame rearrangements with V and J called. Such tables lack part of the clones; where checked against another copy, unresolved V genes explain under half of the gap, and the rest is unexplained. D and trimming come from the DNA, and the V and J calls and clone size come from that table. The sample includes about 140,000 clones, with 60% to 85% observed a single time. Less than 1.5% of the sample rests with the top ten.

The clonotype was recovered from a male donor in good health and CMV-seropositive. The sample taken for sequencing was PBMCs. The V and J segments used are TRBV6-5 and TRBJ2-7; 10 central bases correspond to TRBD1. The CDR3 protein: CASSYPGQGYEQYF. The bases are TGTGCCAGCAGTTACCCGGGACAGGGGTACGAGCAGTACTTC.